This paragraph reports one T cell receptor (beta chain). Its antigen is still unknown. This entry belongs to a study of CXCR3-negative and CXCR3-positive naive CD8 T cells. Points from the study as a whole: For CXCR3-positive naive cells, TRB CDR3s were more hydrophobic than those of CXCR3-negative naive cells.

From germline, CDR1 is DFQATT and CDR2 SNEGSKA (reference sequence). The CDR3 runs 13 residues. Each CD8+ T cell subset was flow-sorted in triplicate. Every sort contained 300,000 cells. Carrying UMI labels, the TRB cDNA libraries were prepared through 5' RACE. TCRdb reprocessed the 5' RACE reads and stores each CDR3 protein as one record, lacking DNA. Seen in this sample are about 150,000 distinct CDR3 sequences; the ten most common clones hold about 0.48%. The sample taken for sequencing was naive CXCR3+ CD8+ T cells from blood. Subset here: CD45RO-CCR7+CD27+CD95- naive CD8+ T cells expressing CXCR3 (TNR3+). The chain carries TRBV20-1 and TRBJ2-1; the TCRdb D gene call, TRBD1, has no DNA to confirm it. The source is a human donor in good health. Some clones in this sample may be carry-over from other donors' samples. CDR3 residues: CSPRGGKYNEQFF.